Each of the 2 T cell receptor beta chains below was sequenced from the same sample in a study of blood T cell repertoires in COVID-19. Profiling relied on immunoSEQ multiplex PCR, and the TCRdb table lists in-frame clones only, not all of them. The sample contains 250,000 to 300,000 clones, approximately 90% of which appear only once. The source material was peripheral blood. These TCRs come from a man between 18 and 35 years old with active or convalescent COVID-19.

The count of this clone is one. V gene TRBV6-5 combines with J gene TRBJ1-5; TRBD1 agrees at 11 bases. With V trimmed by 6 bases and J by 5 bases, 6 bases remained unmatched. CDR3 size: 15 residues. The germline V gene encodes CDR1 MNHEY and CDR2 SVGAGI. The CDR3 coding sequence is TGTGCCAGCAGCCCGGGACAGGGGGGTTATCAGCCCCAGCATTTT. It specifies CASSPGQGGYQPQHF.

The chain joins TRBV9 to TRBJ2-2, with a weak D call TRBD1 (6 bases). V lost 5 bases, J lost 4 bases, and 12 bases lay in between. This CDR3 has 14 amino acids. Germline V gene sequence: CDR1 SGDLS, CDR2 YYNGEE. The CDR3 is CASRGAAGTGELFF. CDR3 nucleotides: TGTGCCAGCAGGGGGGCGGCGGGCACCGGGGAGCTGTTTTTT.